This TCR beta chain was obtained from a study of identical twins (TCRdb year 2016). The study in broad terms: TCR alpha and beta repertoires from monozygotic twins, unrelated adults of various ages and cord blood were deep-sequenced to test whether fetal clonotypes persist. To rule out contamination, the twin experiments were replicated at different times with different library preparation protocols.

This clonotype was picked up a small number of times. There is no known antigen for this receptor. Within one base of it there is no much larger clone, and no base qualities were kept. Preparation of the library involved 5' RACE. Sequencing used an Illumina HiSeq 2000. A universal primer binding site was introduced by template switching, and a unique molecular identifier was present in the final cDNA, enabling accurate counting of TCR cDNA molecules. Specific primers in the conserved constant-segment region were used to synthesize first-strand cDNA for the TCR alpha and beta chains. To control for contamination, each cDNA library was double barcoded with a SMART-Mk sample barcode plus Illumina barcodes. TruSeq adapter sequences along with Illumina sample barcodes were introduced in two successive PCR steps. The Illumina HiSeq platform was used with custom primers to sequence TCR alpha and beta cDNA libraries. The source study handled its data this way. MiGEC was used to process raw reads and extract unique molecular identifiers, and MiXCR was used to find CDR3 positions. For each individual, recombination models were inferred using an EM algorithm with the repgenHMM and IGoR tools. Shared clonotypes were analyzed with the tcR package in R, and sharing was normalized by the product of cloneset sizes. To study raw recombination without the effects of thymic and clonal selection, out-of-frame nonproductive sequences were analyzed. TCRdb reanalyzed the raw reads on its own, using fastp at Q25 for trimming and MiXCR for clone calling, and kept in-frame beta chains. Merged by CDR3 protein, the rows form single entries marked with the most common genes and DNA. In this record, the V and J calls reflect TCRdb's handling and not the investigators' own analysis. Here the sample has 400,000 to 550,000 distinct CDR3 sequences; approximately 25% occur a single time. The ten most abundant clones make up about 3% of the sample.

Only healthy Caucasian donors were included. Three pairs of female monozygotic twins, all aged about 18 to 29 years, were included in the twin cohort. CD4+ and CD8+ T cell populations were isolated with positive isolation kits from Invitrogen. Paper-wide results and their limitations: Abundant cord blood beta clonotypes had fewer insertions, young adult naive repertoires showed a similar but weaker trend, and memory repertoires showed no such trend. Because the same donors could not be followed over many years, the conclusions relied on cross-sectional statistical analysis. In monozygotic twins, out-of-frame TCR alpha sharing was systematically underestimated by recombination models, although the models agreed with sharing between unrelated individuals. Zero-insertion analyses could be partly confounded by invariant T cells such as MAIT and iNKT, although diverse VJ usage argued against such confounding for most clonotypes. Compared with coincidental sharing between unrelated individuals, out-of-frame TCR alpha sequences shared between twins had an excess of sequences with low generation probability. Excess twin sharing in beta out-of-frame sequences was weaker because fewer shared sequences lowered the signal-to-noise ratio.

This sample was shared with a second study, whose subject was T cells expressing NK-cell markers. Drawing on the second study: In sorted CD3+CD56+NKG2C+, CD3+CD56+NKG2C- and CD3+CD56-NKG2C+ T-cell subsets from eight donors, TCR beta-chain repertoires were profiled. Among the eight sequenced donors, seven were HCMV-seropositive and one was HCMV-seronegative. In several experiments an anti-gammadeltaTCR antibody was added to restrict sorting to alphabetaTCR-expressing T cells. For about 6 donors, the dominant CD3+CD56+NKG2C+ clonotypes were among the top 10 CD8+ clonotypes and accounted for about 1.0-7.5% of CD8+ T cells. Those dominant clonotypes were again the most abundant among CD3+CD56-NKG2C+ cells in a few donors, at about 28.3-60.1%. Whether the expanded NKG2C-expressing T cell clones were specific for HCMV antigens was left unclear. All eight donors whose samples were sequenced were randomly selected healthy volunteers, three of them men and five women. To determine HCMV serostatus, a commercial ELISA kit was used to detect HCMV-specific IgG in serum. MIGEC was used to demultiplex reads and group reads by UMI, and MiTCR was used to assemble and quantify clonotypes. To remove erroneous sequences, TCR cDNA sequences were retained only when supported by two or more reads. The tcR package was used for downstream repertoire analysis, and clonotypes were matched between fractions using CDR3 nucleotide sequence together with V segment. VDJmatch was used to annotate antigen specificity against VDJdb, with one amino acid substitution in CDR3 allowed.

The receptor's source is a young woman in good health. The specimen was CD4+ T cells sorted from blood.

Read as DNA, the sequence is TGCAGCGTTGGTAGCCACGACAGGGAAGACGAGCAGTACTTC. Translated, it gives CSVGSHDREDEQYF. The receptor chain draws on TRBV29-1 and TRBJ2-7, and 7 junctional nucleotides match TRBD1. Trimming accounts for 4 bases at V and 5 bases at J, while the number of junction bases matched to no gene is 11. Via the germline V gene, CDR1 is SQVTM and CDR2 ANQGSEA. The CDR3 starts with the cysteine, ends with the phenylalanine, and has 14 residues. Only the CDR3 region is kept as DNA, spanning 42 bases read in frame from base 1.